These 16 T cell receptor beta chains were sequenced from one sample in a study of T cell changes during pregnancy in multiple sclerosis (dated by TCRdb to about 2019). Library preparation employed the immunoSEQ multiplex PCR assay. As stored in TCRdb, this immuneACCESS dataset retains in-frame rearrangements with V and J assigned. A fraction of the clones does not appear; measured against another copy, unresolved V genes explain less than half of the discrepancy, and the remainder lacks a known reason. A total of fewer than 60,000 clones appear in this sample, around 92% of them only once. The ten largest clonotypes hold about 0.6% of the sample. Sequencing was performed on CD4+ T cells from peripheral blood mononuclear cells, taken after pregnancy. These receptor sequences come from a female donor with multiple sclerosis, enrolled in a pregnancy study.

The chain joins TRBV7-9 to TRBJ1-3; D is undetermined. The length of the CDR3 is 12 residues. Trimming removed 7 bases from V and 1 base from J, with 5 bases in between. Germline assignment: CDR1 SEHNR and CDR2 FQNEAQ (reference sequence). The CDR3 sequence is CASTTSGNTIYF. In DNA, the CDR3 is TGTGCCAGCACCACATCTGGAAACACCATATATTTT.

The V and J genes are TRBV9 and TRBJ1-2, with 7 nucleotides matching TRBD1. The CDR3 length is 13 residues. Germline CDR1 reads SGDLS; CDR2 reads YYNGEE. The J segment lost 4 bases and the V segment lost 4 bases, leaving 4 bases of the junction unmatched. CDR3 DNA: TGTGCCAGCAGCAGGGACAGCTCCTATGGCTACACCTTC. Its translation is CASSRDSSYGYTF.

This clone was recorded once. The chain links TRBV4-1 to TRBJ1-2; no clear D. Per the germline V gene, CDR1 is MGHRA and CDR2 is YSYEKL. V was trimmed by 4 bases and J by 7 bases, leaving 16 bases between them. The CDR3 spans 14 residues. The CDR3 DNA sequence: TGCGCCAGCAGCCCCGAAAAAGGGAGAGGTGGCTACACCTTC. This gives the protein CASSPEKGRGGYTF.

This clone was observed a single time. This chain uses TRBV5-6 with TRBJ2-5; TRBD1 agrees at 10 bases. CDR3 length: 15 residues. The germline V gene encodes CDR1 SGHDT and CDR2 YYEEEE. Trimming removed 2 bases from V and 7 bases from J; junction bases left unmatched: 8. CDR3 amino acids: CASSFTGTGVGTQYF. CDR3 nucleotides: TGTGCCAGCAGCTTTACCGGGACAGGGGTAGGGACCCAGTACTTC.

The gene calls are TRBV7-9 and TRBJ1-1, with a weak D call TRBD1 (6 bases). CDR3 size: 14 residues. V dropped 5 bases and J dropped 1 base, with 11 bases sitting between them. Germline loops: CDR1 SEHNR, CDR2 FQNEAQ (reference sequence). CDR3 in amino acids: CASSVQGGNTEAFF. The CDR3 coding sequence is TGTGCCAGCAGCGTACAGGGTGGGAACACTGAAGCTTTCTTT.

This chain links TRBV10-1 with TRBJ1-2, with TRBD1 as a possible D gene (5 bases). V lost 7 bases to trimming and J lost 3 bases, with 18 bases between them. Germline CDR1 and CDR2: WNHNN and SYGVQD (reference sequence). This CDR3 contains 15 residues. The CDR3 region is CASTAFTAGDYGYTF. The DNA of the CDR3 is TGCGCCAGCACCGCCTTTACTGCGGGGGACTATGGCTACACCTTC.

The chain links TRBV21-1 to TRBJ1-1; no check of the table's D call, TRBD1, against the DNA was made. TRBV21-1 is listed as a pseudogene. The CDR3 spans 14 residues. In nucleotides, the CDR3 is TGTGCCAGCAGCAAAGGGACAGAGAACACTGAAGCTTTCTTT. Translating gives CASSKGTENTEAFF.

The chain couples TRBV4-1 to TRBJ1-5; 9 bases align to TRBD1. Germline V CDR1 and CDR2: MGHRA, YSYEKL. The CDR3 has 17 residues. Trimming cost V 0 bases and J 5 bases; bases outside gene matches: 8. The CDR3 region has the DNA TGCGCCAGCAGCCAAGATGGGGGGACAGGGCCTTATCAGCCCCAGCATTTT. The encoded protein is CASSQDGGTGPYQPQHF.

The chain carries TRBV4-3 and TRBJ1-6; TRBD1 matches at 8 bases. The CDR3 runs to 15 residues. CDR1 and CDR2 (germline): LGHNA, YSLEER. J gave up 8 bases and V 3 bases, and 6 bases lay outside the gene matches. The CDR3 DNA reads TGCGCCAGCAGCCATGACGACAGGGGCGATTCACCCCTCCACTTT. It specifies CASSHDDRGDSPLHF.

The chain recombines TRBV5-4 with TRBJ2-7; D may be TRBD2 (5 bases). Trimming shortened V by 6 bases and J by 2 bases, and 15 bases separated the two germline ends. The CDR3 contains 14 residues. Per the germline V gene, CDR1 is SGHNT and CDR2 is YYREEE (reference sequence). CDR3 DNA: TGTGCCAGCATTCGGAGGTTCCCCACCTACGAGCAGTACTTC. Its translation is CASIRRFPTYEQYF.

This clone has just one count. CDR3 residues: CASSQFTDTQYF. The CDR3 DNA reads as TGTGCCAGCAGTCAGTTCACAGATACGCAGTATTTT. The V and J genes are TRBV4-2 and TRBJ2-3, with D hard to call. Germline values: CDR1 LGHNA, CDR2 YNFKEQ. The CDR3 spans 12 residues. V was shortened by 6 bases and J by 2 bases, with 6 bases between the two germline ends.

This clone has just one count. This sequence joins TRBV20-1 and TRBJ1-1; 8 bases align to TRBD1. V trimming: 4 bases; J trimming: 7 bases; junction bases outside the gene matches: 2. The CDR3 is made up of 11 amino acids. Germline CDR1 DFQATT, CDR2 SNEGSKA (reference sequence). The CDR3 protein is CSAKDRGEAFF. The DNA of the CDR3 is TGCAGTGCTAAAGACAGGGGTGAAGCTTTCTTT.

This clone showed up just once. The chain combines TRBV4-2 with TRBJ2-3; the D is unclear. V was cut by 0 bases and J by 6 bases, with 7 bases left in between. Germline V lookup: CDR1 LGHNA, CDR2 YNFKEQ. The CDR3 spans 13 residues. CDR3 amino acids: CASSQEGRDTQYF. In nucleotides, the CDR3 is TGTGCCAGCAGCCAAGAGGGCAGGGATACGCAGTATTTT.

This clone was counted a single time. The chain is built from TRBV18 and TRBJ2-7, with TRBD1 matching over 7 bases. The CDR3 runs 14 residues. The J segment lost 6 bases and the V segment lost 2 bases, leaving 7 bases of the junction unmatched. CDR1 is KGHSH and CDR2 is LQKENI in the germline V gene. The DNA of the CDR3 is TGTGCCAGCTCACCAAGAAGACAGGGTCGCGAGCAGTACTTC. It translates to CASSPRRQGREQYF.

The rearrangement links TRBV18 to TRBJ2-1; 7 bases are a match to TRBD1. CDR1 and CDR2 (germline): KGHSH, LQKENI. Trimming at V came to 1 base and at J to 9 bases, leaving 3 bases not matched to a gene. CDR3 size: 13 residues. CDR3 in amino acids: CASSPRQGSEQFF. The CDR3 coding sequence is TGTGCCAGCTCACCACGACAGGGTAGTGAGCAGTTCTTC.

This clone has a handful of counts. The V gene is TRBV6-5, the J gene TRBJ1-1; 9 bases align to TRBD1. The junction had 6 bases not matched to a gene; V was cut back by 3 bases and J by 4 bases. Germline lookup yields CDR1 MNHEY and CDR2 SVGAGI. This CDR3 region has 15 residues. The CDR3 coding sequence is TGTGCCAGCAGTTATAACAGGGGGCTTAGCACTGAAGCTTTCTTT. Its protein product is CASSYNRGLSTEAFF.